This TCR beta chain came from a study of early stage breast cancer tumors. Across the whole study: ER+/PR+/HER2- status applied to about 75% of the 16 invasive breast tumors. Each sample averaged approximately 10-fold read coverage.

Sequencing was performed with immunoSEQ multiplex PCR; in TCRdb, only in-frame clones are kept and a portion is missing. The repertoire consists of approximately 75,000 clones, with more than 70% occurring once and the leading ten covering about 4.8%. A remark on this clone: No antigen is known for it.

General study points: Enriched TCRB sequences shared across patients were mostly commonly generated sequences.

This TCR was sampled from a person aged 35 to 50 with breast cancer. Sequencing input: blood.

CDR3 DNA sequence: TGTGCCAGCAAGGTACAGTCCTACGAGCAGTACTTC. Translation: CASKVQSYEQYF. The V call is TRBV6-1, the J call TRBJ2-7; D is uncertain. V lost 7 bases and J lost 1, with 8 bases in between. Germline V gene data show CDR1 as MNHNS and CDR2 as SASEGT. The CDR3 consists of 12 residues.